This TCR beta chain appears in the sequencing data of a study of T cells after posttransplantation cyclophosphamide. This clone was counted many times. Its matching antigen is unknown. TCRdb's table, derived via immunoSEQ multiplex PCR, lists solely in-frame clones and lacks some. Observed in the sample are about 33,000 clones, none of them singletons. Per germline, CDR1 SGHRS and CDR2 YFSETQ. The CDR3 extends over 13 amino acids. Trimming cost V 5 bases and J 4 bases; bases outside gene matches: 5. Study-level results: Skin or GI-infiltrating T cells shared few TRB sequences with blood.

This TCR was recovered from a woman between 25 and 40 years old in good health and a related stem cell transplant donor. The sequencing input was PBMCs. The V and J genes are TRBV5-1 and TRBJ2-7, with TRBD1 identical over 8 bases. Here the CDR3 DNA reads TGCGCCAGCAGAGGACAGGGACAGTACGAGCAGTACTTC. It translates to CASRGQGQYEQYF.